These T cell receptor beta chains were read from a single sample in a study of T cell responses to AZD1222 COVID-19 vaccine. Clones were read by immunoSEQ multiplex PCR, and TCRdb kept only the in-frame ones, dropping some. The sample carries around 120,000 clones, about 90% recorded once. The sample in question was peripheral blood, obtained on day 0 of AZD1222 vaccination. These receptors were obtained from an adult in good health. The CDR3 runs from the conserved cysteine through the conserved F or W. D genes are given only for firm matches. Size values are once, few and many counts, or a class for expanded clones, and some rows have none.

d_call j_call v_call clone_size cdr3_nt cdr3_aa
. TRBJ1-5 TRBV10-3 . TGTGCCATCAGTGAGTCTGGGAATCAGCCCCAGCATTTT CAISESGNQPQHF
. TRBJ1-2 TRBV13 . TGTGCCAGCAGCTTAGGTCAGGGACTCGGAAGTGGCTACACCTTC CASSLGQGLGSGYTF
TRBD2 TRBJ2-3 TRBV5-4 . TGTGCCAGCAGCTTGGCGGGGGGGCCAGATACGCAGTATTTT CASSLAGGPDTQYF
TRBD1 TRBJ2-7 TRBV5-4 once TGTGCCAGCAGCTTGGCCGGGGACAGGGGGTTTTCCGAGCAGTACTTC CASSLAGDRGFSEQYF
. TRBJ2-1 TRBV14 . TGTGCCAGCAGCCGACTAGGCTACAATGAGCAGTTCTTC CASSRLGYNEQFF
. TRBJ2-3 TRBV7-8 . TGTGCCAGCAACCTCACCCCCGGGGATACGCAGTATTTT CASNLTPGDTQYF
. TRBJ1-4 TRBV19 . TGTGCCAGTAGTATATCCCGCGGTAGGACTAATGAAAAACTGTTTTTT CASSISRGRTNEKLFF
TRBD1 TRBJ1-3 TRBV30 . TGTGCCTGGAGTGAAGGGACAGCCGGAAACACCATATATTTT CAWSEGTAGNTIYF
TRBD2 TRBJ2-1 TRBV7-9 . TGTGCCAGCAGCTTAGTGTTGGGGCAAGCGGGAGGTACCTACAATGAGCAGTTCTTC CASSLVLGQAGGTYNEQFF
TRBD1 TRBJ2-1 TRBV24-1 . TGTGCCACCAGTGATTGGACAGGGGTCCGAGCGTTCTTC CATSDWTGVRAFF
. TRBJ2-1 TRBV6-5 . TGTGCCAGCAGTTACGGGGCGGGGAGTGAGCAGTTCTTC CASSYGAGSEQFF
TRBD1 TRBJ2-2 TRBV6-4 . TGTGCCAGCAGTGACTCTGACAGGGCTACCGGGGAGCTGTTTTTT CASSDSDRATGELFF
. TRBJ1-6 TRBV3-1/TRBV3-2 . TGTGCCAGCAGCCTTCGGACACTCTCCTATAATTCACCCCTCCACTTT CASSLRTLSYNSPLHF
. TRBJ2-3 TRBV30 . TGTGCCTGGAGTGTACCGGGACTCAGCACAGATACGCAGTATTTT CAWSVPGLSTDTQYF
. TRBJ2-6 TRBV7-2 . TGTGCCAGCAGCTGGGGCACCTCTGGGGCCAACGTCCTGACTTTC CASSWGTSGANVLTF
. TRBJ2-3 TRBV7-2 . TGTGCCAGCAGCTCGGTCGACAAGGGGAGCACAGATACGCAGTATTTT CASSSVDKGSTDTQYF
TRBD1 TRBJ1-1 TRBV28 . TGTGCCAGCAGCGAAAGGACAGGGGTCACTGAAGCTTTCTTT CASSERTGVTEAFF
TRBD2 TRBJ2-7 TRBV15 . TGTGCCACCAGCAGAGAACGCCGTCTAGCGGGAGGCCCCTACGAGCAGTACTTC CATSRERRLAGGPYEQYF
TRBD1 TRBJ2-6 TRBV3-1/TRBV3-2 . TGTGCCAGCAGCCCTGGGACAGGCCCTGGGGCCAACGTCCTGACTTTC CASSPGTGPGANVLTF
. TRBJ2-3 TRBV2 . TGTGCCAGCAGTGAAGCTGCAGCTAGCACAGATACGCAGTATTTT CASSEAAASTDTQYF
. TRBJ2-7 TRBV5-5 . TGTGCCTCGGGGAAACTGGCGGACGAGCAGTACTTC CASGKLADEQYF
. TRBJ2-2 TRBV14 few TGTGCCAGCAGCCCGGGGGCTTTCGGGGAGCTGTTTTTT CASSPGAFGELFF